The clone carrying this T cell receptor (beta chain) was seen repeatedly, ten times or more. Antigen unknown. These data belong to a study of blood T cells in healthy people across ages. Broader study findings: Unsorted PBMC material precluded a definitive naive versus antigen-experienced comparison.

Total RNA was isolated from each sample in quantities of at least 6 micrograms. A J-beta primer mix and a sample-barcoded 5' primer were used in a second PCR of about 6 to 12 cycles. TCRdb independently ran MiXCR on the 5' RACE reads; one entry per CDR3 protein. The sample consists of approximately 680,000 distinct CDR3 sequences, about 32% of them appearing once. Germline CDR1 is SGHNT and CDR2 is YENEEA. The CDR3 has 15 amino acids. The V gene end was trimmed by 0 bases and the J gene end by 7 bases; junction bases not matched to a gene: 3. Sequenced: blood. The chain combines TRBV11-3 with TRBJ2-1; 10 positions agree with TRBD2. The receptor was derived from a woman older than 75 in good health. CDR3 in DNA: TGTGCCAGCAGCTTAGACGGAGCGGGGGGGAATGAGCAGTTCTTC. As protein: CASSLDGAGGNEQFF.